These 20 T cell receptor beta chains originate from one sample sequenced in a study of human T cells and chemical hapten exposure. The sample's time point: patch test 1, 2 weeks after DPC sensitization. The treatment was: therapeutic diphenylcyclopropenone sensitization with weekly scalp DPC. TCRdb re-called the RACE reads with MiXCR, one entry per CDR3 protein. The repertoire consists of about 120,000 distinct CDR3 sequences, with roughly an eighth occurring once and the leading ten covering over 0.85%. The material was whole blood, obtained in connection with sensitization to the hapten diphenylcyclopropenone (DPC). The source of these receptors is a man aged 18 to 30 with alopecia areata. Some clones in this sample may be carry-over from other donors' samples.

The V and J genes are TRBV29-1 and TRBJ1-5; D may be TRBD1 (6 bases). CDR1 is SQVTM, CDR2 ANQGSEA, per germline. Trimming removed 5 bases at V and 4 bases at J, with 9 bases between. The CDR3 loop spans 12 amino acids. The CDR3 spells CSVLQGNQPQHF. CDR3 DNA: TGCAGCGTTCTTCAGGGGAATCAGCCCCAGCATTTT.

In this sample, this clonotype turned up a few times. The V gene is TRBV5-1, the J gene TRBJ2-3; 7 bases align to TRBD1. V trimming: 5 bases; J trimming: 2 bases; junction bases outside the gene matches: 11. The CDR3 has 16 residues. In germline, CDR1 is SGHRS, CDR2 YFSETQ. Here the CDR3 DNA reads TGCGCCAGCAGTCTGAGGGGGACAGAATTCACAGATACGCAGTATTTT. Its translation is CASSLRGTEFTDTQYF.

In its sample, this clonotype was seen a few times. This CDR3 reads CASRTLDRDYEQYF. In DNA, the CDR3 is TGTGCCAGCAGGACCCTGGACAGGGACTACGAGCAGTACTTC. The gene calls are TRBV6-2 or TRBV6-3 and TRBJ2-7; 8 bases agree with TRBD1. Germline V gene lookup returns CDR1 MNHEY and CDR2 SVGEGT. This CDR3 has 14 residues. The trim removed 6 bases at V and 3 bases at J, leaving 7 bases unmatched.

This clonotype was seen only a few times. The chain links TRBV12-5 to TRBJ2-2; no definite D call. V lost 1 base and J lost 0, with 3 bases in between. Germline CDR1 and CDR2: LGHNT and FRNRAP. This CDR3 has 14 residues. The DNA of the CDR3 is TGTGCTAGTGGTTTGGATTCGAACACCGGGGAGCTGTTTTTT. Translated, it gives CASGLDSNTGELFF.

This chain links TRBV28 with TRBJ2-3, with 15 bases matching TRBD2. The CDR3 totals 19 residues. The V segment lost 5 bases and the J segment 3 bases; nucleotides outside the gene matches: 12. Germline V gene lookup returns CDR1 MDHEN and CDR2 SYDVKM. The CDR3 DNA follows: TGTGCCAGCAGTCTCTCCGGACTAGCGGGGGGGAGGGGGACAGATACGCAGTATTTT. Encoded protein: CASSLSGLAGGRGTDTQYF.

This clonotype was counted a few times. The V and J genes are TRBV7-9 and TRBJ1-6; D may be TRBD1 (5 bases). The CDR3 extends over 16 amino acids. Trimming pared 3 bases from V and 7 bases from J, leaving 16 bases between. Germline V gives CDR1 SEHNR, CDR2 FQNEAQ (reference sequence). DNA for the CDR3: TGTGCCAGCAGCTTGCCGCAGGGTACTGGGAATTCACCCCTCCACTTT. Protein sequence: CASSLPQGTGNSPLHF.

The V call is TRBV10-3, the J call TRBJ2-5; 9 bases fit TRBD1. This CDR3 is 14 amino acids long. V lost 3 bases, J lost 4 bases, and 3 bases stayed unmatched. Germline V gene data show CDR1 as ENHRY and CDR2 as SYGVKD. As DNA, the CDR3 is TGTGCCATCAGTGAAGGGGGACAGGGAGAGACCCAGTACTTC. Protein: CAISEGGQGETQYF.

The chain combines TRBV5-1 with TRBJ1-1, with 7 bases that match TRBD1. Trimming cost V 4 bases and J 2 bases; bases outside gene matches: 5. The CDR3 covers 14 residues. The germline V gene has CDR1 SGHRS and CDR2 YFSETQ. The CDR3: CASSPGTVNTEAFF. In DNA form, the CDR3 reads TGCGCCAGCAGCCCCGGGACAGTCAACACTGAAGCTTTCTTT.

Notes on this clonotype: The junction does not match germline at one end; this may be a read error. This chain joins TRBV6-6 and TRBJ2-2, with D possibly TRBD2 on 5 matching bases. Germline V gives CDR1 MNHNY, CDR2 SVGAGI (reference sequence). The CDR3 totals 17 residues. CDR3 region: CASSYPQSGTNTWELFF. The CDR3 bases are TGTGCCAGCAGTTACCCCCAAAGCGGTACGAACACCTGGGAGCTGTTTTTT.

The chain uses TRBV2 and TRBJ1-5, with D possibly being TRBD1 (6 bases). V gave up 3 bases and J gave up 5 bases, with 8 bases separating them. The germline gives CDR1 SNHLY, CDR2 FYNNEI. The CDR3 runs 13 residues. The CDR3 DNA follows: TGTGCCAGCAGTGACCAGGGGTATCAGCCCCAGCATTTT. It encodes CASSDQGYQPQHF.

The table lists this clonotype with a few counts. The rearrangement uses TRBV7-2 and TRBJ2-7; perhaps TRBD1 as D (7 bases). Trimming stripped 0 bases from V and 2 bases from J, with 11 bases between. Germline V gives CDR1 SGHTA, CDR2 FQGNSA. The CDR3 has 15 residues. CDR3 residues: CASSLARGTAYEQYF. CDR3 nucleotide sequence: TGTGCCAGCAGCTTAGCTCGCGGGACAGCCTACGAGCAGTACTTC.

The chain recombines TRBV20-1 with TRBJ2-5, with D tentatively TRBD1 (5 bases). This CDR3 has 14 amino acids. V dropped 5 bases and J dropped 4 bases, with 17 bases sitting between them. The V gene's germline CDR1 is DFQATT and CDR2 SNEGSKA (reference sequence). CDR3 in DNA: TGCAGTGCTGAAACACCAGGGTGGGGAGAGACCCAGTACTTC. Its translation: CSAETPGWGETQYF.

The table lists this clonotype with a few counts. The genes are TRBV7-2 and TRBJ2-2; 10 bases line up with TRBD1. V shed 5 bases and J 6 bases; nucleotides not matched to a gene: 9. The CDR3 loop spans 16 amino acids. CDR1 is SGHTA, CDR2 FQGNSA, per germline. The CDR3 region is CASSLRDRGISGELFF. CDR3 nucleotide sequence: TGTGCCAGCAGCCTTCGGGACAGGGGAATATCCGGGGAGCTGTTTTTT.

V is TRBV3-1 and J is TRBJ2-5, with 7 bases aligning to TRBD1. Germline CDR1 reads LGHDT; CDR2 reads YNNKEL (reference sequence). The CDR3 is 13 amino acids. J gave up 4 bases and V 3 bases, and 2 bases lay outside the gene matches. Here the CDR3 DNA reads TGTGCCAGCAGCCAGGACAGGCGAGAGACCCAGTACTTC. Encoded protein: CASSQDRRETQYF.

The V call is TRBV7-8, the J call TRBJ2-3; unclear D gene. Germline V lookup: CDR1 SGHVS, CDR2 FQNEAQ. CDR3 size: 15 residues. The ends were cut back, 2 bases at V and 1 base at J, with 10 bases in the middle. CDR3: CASSLWGRGTDTQYF. The CDR3 DNA sequence: TGTGCCAGCAGCTTATGGGGAAGGGGCACAGATACGCAGTATTTT.

The V gene is TRBV6-6, the J gene TRBJ1-3, with D hard to call. The CDR3 spans 13 residues. Per the germline V gene, CDR1 is MNHNY and CDR2 is SVGAGI (reference sequence). Trimming removed 7 bases from V and 3 bases from J, with 10 bases in between. The DNA for the CDR3 is TGTGCCAGCAAGGACGGTGGTGGAAACACCATATATTTT. Protein product: CASKDGGGNTIYF.

The genes are TRBV5-6 and TRBJ2-4; TRBD2 aligns across 11 bases. The CDR3 runs 16 residues. CDR1 and CDR2 from the germline V gene are SGHDT and YYEEEE. The ends lost 1 base at V and 5 bases at J; junction bases unmatched: 5. The CDR3 DNA follows: TGTGCCAGCAGCTTGCTGACTAGCGGGGAGCAAAACATTCAGTACTTC. Amino acids: CASSLLTSGEQNIQYF.

This clonotype has more than one count but fewer than ten. The rearrangement joins TRBV12-3 or TRBV12-4 to TRBJ1-1; D remains unclear. The CDR3 contains 13 residues. Trimming pared 5 bases from V and 3 bases from J, leaving 10 bases between. In nucleotides, the CDR3 is TGTGCCAGCAGTCCTAGACGGTACACTGAAGCTTTCTTT. Protein product: CASSPRRYTEAFF.

This clonotype came up many times. The chain recombines TRBV20-1 with TRBJ1-2, with a possible D match to TRBD1 (6 bases). The ends were cut back, 6 bases at V and 2 bases at J, with 16 bases in the middle. The CDR3 is 14 amino acids. Germline V gene data show CDR1 as DFQATT and CDR2 as SNEGSKA (reference sequence). The CDR3: CSAPPGDVNYGYTF. CDR3 nucleotides: TGCAGTGCGCCGCCAGGGGATGTAAACTATGGCTACACCTTC.

The V call is TRBV28, the J call TRBJ2-1; a weak D match, TRBD2 (7 bases). CDR3 length equals 16 residues. V lost 6 bases and J 0 bases, leaving 15 bases between the germline ends. Germline V gives CDR1 MDHEN, CDR2 SYDVKM. CDR3 DNA sequence: TGTGCCAGCAGCCCCAGCGGGACAAGCTCCTACAATGAGCAGTTCTTC. It yields the protein CASSPSGTSSYNEQFF. Full variable domain (rest looked up from reference TRBV28 and TRBJ2-1): DVKVTQSSRYLVKRTGEKVFLECVQDMDHENMFWYRQDPGLGLRLIYFSYDVKMKEKGDIPEGYSVSREKKERFSLILESASTNQTSMYLCASSPSGTSSYNEQFFGPGTRLTVL.